This T cell receptor (beta chain) was retrieved from a study of blood T cell repertoires in COVID-19. In the study overall: Samples taken during acute and convalescent COVID-19 were collected in the United States, Italy and Spain.

The study assigned cohorts using participant-reported clinical history. Recovered status in Cohort 3 required two negative PCRs, clearance, or symptom resolution. Under the authors' procedure: The authors estimated nucleated cell counts from reference gene primer amplification. Libraries were prepared by immunoSEQ multiplex PCR; TCRdb keeps only in-frame clonotypes and omits some of them. For V, J and clone size, that table is used; D and trimming come from the DNA. The data show more than 100,000 clones, with roughly 84% seen just once and roughly 4% held by the top ten. Sequenced material: PBMCs or T cells enriched from blood (not recorded which). The clonotype comes from a woman aged 30 to 39 who had recovered from COVID-19.

Here the CDR3 reads CASSPGPGEEETQYF. CDR3 bases: TGTGCCAGCAGCCCGGGGCCGGGGGAGGAAGAGACCCAGTACTTC. This sequence joins TRBV7-3 and TRBJ2-5; TRBD2 might be the D (6 bases). This CDR3 contains 15 residues. Germline V gene data show CDR1 as SGHTA and CDR2 as FQGTGA. V lost 5 bases to trimming and J lost 3 bases, with 16 bases between them.